These 26 T cell receptor beta chains were sequenced from one sample in a study of T cells after yellow fever vaccination. MiXCR, run by TCRdb on the 5' RACE reads, gives a single entry per CDR3 protein. Seen here are 78,000 or so distinct CDR3 sequences, around 7.1% observed once, and the top ten hold around 29%. Sequenced here: CD8+ T cells sorted from PBMCs, sampled 10 to 11 days after the first yellow fever vaccination. The receptor set was obtained from a man aged 18 to 29 who received the YFV17D yellow fever vaccine.

This clonotype was seen repeatedly, ten times or more. This chain connects TRBV11-2 to TRBJ2-3; TRBD1 matches 9 bases. The V segment lost 4 bases and the J segment 6 bases; nucleotides outside the gene matches: 11. Germline V gene lookup returns CDR1 SGHAT and CDR2 FQNNGV. The CDR3 runs 16 residues. In DNA, the CDR3 is TGTGCCAGCAGCTCGCCTCCGGGACAGGGAAGGGATACGCAGTATTTT. This sequence encodes CASSSPPGQGRDTQYF.

This clonotype showed up just a few times. The J gene is TRBJ1-2, the V gene TRBV4-2; D unclear. Trimming stripped 0 bases from V and 6 bases from J, with 5 bases between. Germline V lookup: CDR1 LGHNA, CDR2 YNFKEQ. This CDR3 contains 12 residues. The CDR3 coding sequence is TGTGCCAGCAGCCAAGAAAGAGATGGCTACACCTTC. Translated, it gives CASSQERDGYTF.

This clonotype was recorded a few times. The chain couples TRBV7-9 to TRBJ1-5; unclear D gene. Germline V gene lookup returns CDR1 SEHNR and CDR2 FQNEAQ (reference sequence). V lost 1 base to trimming and J lost 2 bases, with 27 bases between them. The CDR3 covers 21 residues. The CDR3 DNA is TGTGCCAGCAGCTTAGGAGCTTGGGCAGGCGGGAATGAGTGGCGCAATCAGCCCCAGCATTTT. Its translation is CASSLGAWAGGNEWRNQPQHF.

Points on this clonotype: A much more abundant neighbour one base away suggests this may be a read error. The chain recombines TRBV2 with TRBJ2-1; D may be TRBD2 (6 bases). This CDR3 region has 16 residues. Germline V lookup: CDR1 SNHLY, CDR2 FYNNEI. The CDR3 DNA is TGTGCCTGCAGTTTTCCGGGACTCCCTGAGCCCAATGAGCAGTTCTTC. Translation: CACSFPGLPEPNEQFF.

This clonotype has ten or more counts. The chain combines TRBV6-4 with TRBJ2-3, with a weak D call TRBD2 (5 bases). Germline assignment: CDR1 MRHNA and CDR2 SNTAGT. V gave up 2 bases and J gave up 2 bases, with 14 bases separating them. The CDR3 is 16 amino acids. The CDR3 here is CASSDTSGSATDTQYF. As DNA, the CDR3 is TGTGCCAGCAGTGACACGTCGGGGAGCGCCACAGATACGCAGTATTTT.

This clonotype was detected a few times. The chain links TRBV7-3 to TRBJ2-2, with 8 bases identical to TRBD2. Germline CDR1 is SGHTA and CDR2 is FQGTGA. This CDR3 contains 15 residues. The V gene end was trimmed by 1 base and the J gene end by 4 bases; junction bases not matched to a gene: 2. The CDR3 DNA follows: TGTGCCAGCAGCTTAATCGGGGGGGGCACCGGGGAGCTGTTTTTT. Translated, it gives CASSLIGGGTGELFF.

This clonotype was detected many times. The rearrangement joins TRBV6-2 or TRBV6-3 to TRBJ2-1; tentatively, D is TRBD2 (5 bases). The CDR3 covers 14 residues. V lost 6 bases and J lost 10, with 19 bases in between. Germline V CDR1 and CDR2: MNHEY, SVGEGT. The chain's CDR3 is CASRLPGIIREQFF. The CDR3 bases are TGTGCCAGCAGACTCCCGGGGATTATACGGGAGCAGTTCTTC.

The genes are TRBV11-2 and TRBJ2-1; perhaps D is TRBD1 or TRBD2 (7 bases each). CDR1 SGHAT and CDR2 FQNNGV come from the germline V gene. The CDR3 extends over 14 amino acids. The V end was cut by 7 bases, the J end by 8 bases, with 18 bases between. CDR3 DNA sequence: TGTGCCAGCAACAATTGGGCAGGGGGGGATGAGCAGTTCTTC. Translated, it gives CASNNWAGGDEQFF.

This clonotype was counted at least ten times. This chain connects TRBV19 to TRBJ2-7; D remains ambiguous. This CDR3 region has 14 residues. Trimming took 3 bases from V and 0 from J, leaving 9 bases between them. Germline loops: CDR1 LNHDA, CDR2 SQIVND (reference sequence). CDR3 region: CASSMGSSSYEQYF. CDR3 sequence (DNA): TGTGCCAGTAGTATGGGCTCAAGCTCCTACGAGCAGTACTTC.

In its sample, this clonotype was seen many times. The chain links TRBV15 to TRBJ1-5, with D unclear. The CDR3 length is 16 residues. From germline, CDR1 is LNHNV and CDR2 YYDKDF (reference sequence). Between the trimmed V and J ends, which lost 0 bases and 3 bases, there was a span of 12 bases. The CDR3 region is CATSRDVGRFNQPQHF. CDR3 in DNA: TGTGCCACCAGCAGAGATGTCGGGCGGTTCAATCAGCCCCAGCATTTT.

This clonotype was picked up many times. The rearrangement uses TRBV4-1 and TRBJ1-1; weak D call: TRBD1 (5 bases). Trimming took 7 bases from V and 11 from J, leaving 20 bases between them. The CDR3 runs 13 residues. From germline, CDR1 is MGHRA and CDR2 YSYEKL. In nucleotides, the CDR3 is TGCGCCAGCAACCGGGACCCTCTGGGAGAGGCTTTCTTT. It encodes CASNRDPLGEAFF.

This clonotype was picked up a small number of times. The rearrangement joins TRBV5-1 to TRBJ1-1, with D possibly being TRBD1 (6 bases). The V end was cut by 0 bases, the J end by 3 bases, with 9 bases between. The CDR3 has 14 residues. Germline CDR1 is SGHRS and CDR2 is YFSETQ. CDR3: CASSLEGEYTEAFF. The CDR3 bases are TGCGCCAGCAGCTTGGAGGGGGAATACACTGAAGCTTTCTTT.

As to this clonotype: Being one base from a much bigger clone, this may be a read error. The rearrangement joins TRBV29-1 to TRBJ1-1, with D perhaps TRBD1 (5 bases). Germline-derived CDR1 and CDR2 are SQVTM and ANQGSEA. V was cut by 4 bases and J by 8 bases, with 11 bases left in between. CDR3 length: 11 amino acids. Here the CDR3 reads CSVAEGLEAFF. The CDR3 nucleotides are TGCAGCGTTGCGGAGGGGTTGGAAGCTTTCTTT.

A few counts support this clonotype. The chain recombines TRBV15 with TRBJ2-1, with D possibly TRBD2 on 6 matching bases. Trimming stripped 1 base from V and 6 bases from J, with 13 bases between. The CDR3 has 15 amino acids. Germline V gene sequence: CDR1 LNHNV, CDR2 YYDKDF (reference sequence). CDR3 region: CATSRAGLGLNEQFF. CDR3 DNA sequence: TGTGCCACCAGCAGAGCCGGTCTGGGACTCAATGAGCAGTTCTTC.

Many counts were recorded for this clonotype. The chain links TRBV4-1 to TRBJ1-2, with D tentatively TRBD1 (5 bases). Germline V gives CDR1 MGHRA, CDR2 YSYEKL. Trimming removed 0 bases at V and 8 bases at J, with 19 bases between. The CDR3 is 16 residues long. The CDR3, as DNA: TGCGCCAGCAGCCAAGAAGAGCCAAGCCCCCAGGGAGGCTACACCTTC. This codes for CASSQEEPSPQGGYTF.

There are many counts of this clonotype. V gene TRBV29-1 combines with J gene TRBJ2-7, with TRBD1 identical over 7 bases. Trimming at V came to 6 bases and at J to 0 bases, leaving 8 bases not matched to a gene. Germline CDR1 SQVTM, CDR2 ANQGSEA. This CDR3 has 14 residues. CDR3 DNA sequence: TGCAGCGTCGACAGGGAAGGGAACTCCTACGAGCAGTACTTC. It codes for CSVDREGNSYEQYF.

This clonotype was counted ten times or more. This sequence joins TRBV4-1 and TRBJ2-3; TRBD2 matches 7 bases. The CDR3 runs 19 residues. The J segment lost 0 bases and the V segment lost 0 bases, leaving 12 bases of the junction unmatched. Germline CDR1 and CDR2: MGHRA and YSYEKL. CDR3 sequence (DNA): TGCGCCAGCAGCCAAGATCCTGGCAGGGAGGGCCCTAGCACAGATACGCAGTATTTT. Translating gives CASSQDPGREGPSTDTQYF.

This clonotype was seen more than once but under ten times. The chain employs TRBV5-4 and TRBJ2-2; D not certain. V was cut by 7 bases and J by 0 bases, with 7 bases left in between. This CDR3 has 13 amino acids. Per the germline V gene, CDR1 is SGHNT and CDR2 is YYREEE (reference sequence). DNA of the CDR3: TGTGCCAGCCCCCAAGCGAACACCGGGGAGCTGTTTTTT. It specifies CASPQANTGELFF. Full variable domain (outside the CDR3, taken from reference TRBV5-4 and TRBJ2-2): ETGVTQSPTHLIKTRGQQVTLRCSSQSGHNTVSWYQQALGQGPQFIFQYYREEENGRGNFPPRFSGLQFPNYSSELNVNALELDDSALYLCASPQANTGELFFGEGSRLTVL.

This clonotype was seen repeatedly, ten times or more. CDR3 coding DNA: TGCAGCGTTGTGGGCAGGGTTGGCATGAACACTGAAGCTTTCTTT. Translating it yields CSVVGRVGMNTEAFF. This chain connects TRBV29-1 to TRBJ1-1; weak D call: TRBD1 (5 bases). Germline CDR1 and CDR2: SQVTM and ANQGSEA. V was cut by 4 bases and J by 0 bases, with 15 bases left in between. This CDR3 has 15 amino acids.

Ten or more counts support this clonotype. The chain carries TRBV5-1 and TRBJ2-1, with D uncertain. Germline V gives CDR1 SGHRS, CDR2 YFSETQ. V dropped 0 bases and J dropped 6 bases, with 4 bases sitting between them. CDR3 length equals 12 residues. CDR3 sequence: CASSLASNEQFF. CDR3 coding DNA: TGCGCCAGCAGCTTGGCCAGCAATGAGCAGTTCTTC.

This clonotype appeared many times. This chain uses TRBV20-1 with TRBJ2-4; weak D call: TRBD2 (7 bases). The CDR3 runs to 17 residues. Per germline, CDR1 DFQATT and CDR2 SNEGSKA (reference sequence). V gave up 2 bases and J gave up 0 bases, with 17 bases separating them. CDR3 DNA sequence: TGCAGTGCTAGACCCAAATCGGGGGGCCGAGCCAAAAACATTCAGTACTTC. This sequence encodes CSARPKSGGRAKNIQYF.

The chain combines TRBV6-2 or TRBV6-3 with TRBJ2-1; 11 bases map to TRBD1. This CDR3 is 16 amino acids long. Trimming cost V 6 bases and J 0 bases; bases outside gene matches: 4. Germline loops: CDR1 MNHEY, CDR2 SVGEGT. The CDR3: CASRGDRGSSYNEQFF. The CDR3 DNA follows: TGTGCCAGCAGGGGGGACAGGGGGAGCTCCTACAATGAGCAGTTCTTC.

This clonotype was picked up many times. This chain uses TRBV27 with TRBJ2-1; tentatively, D is TRBD2 (7 bases). CDR3 length equals 18 residues. Germline CDR1 and CDR2: MNHEY and SMNVEV (reference sequence). The ends were cut back, 5 bases at V and 6 bases at J, with 26 bases in the middle. The CDR3, as DNA: TGTGCCAGCAGTACGACGTGGTCGGCGGGGGCGAGGAGCAATGAGCAGTTCTTC. Its protein is CASSTTWSAGARSNEQFF.

V gene TRBV7-9 combines with J gene TRBJ2-1; 12 bases line up with TRBD2. CDR3 size: 15 residues. Germline V CDR1 and CDR2: SEHNR, FQNEAQ (reference sequence). Trimming at V came to 5 bases and at J to 5 bases, leaving 4 bases not matched to a gene. CDR3 nucleotide sequence: TGTGCCAGCAGCCTACTAGCGGGAGGCCACAATGAGCAGTTCTTC. It specifies CASSLLAGGHNEQFF. Full variable domain (rest looked up from reference TRBV7-9 and TRBJ2-1): DTGVSQNPRHKITKRGQNVTFRCDPISEHNRLYWYRQTLGQGPEFLTYFQNEAQLEKSRLLSDRFSAERPKGSFSTLEIQRTEQGDSAMYLCASSLLAGGHNEQFFGPGTRLTVL.

This clonotype was recorded at least ten times. The V and J genes are TRBV29-1 and TRBJ2-3; perhaps TRBD2 as D (6 bases). Germline V gives CDR1 SQVTM, CDR2 ANQGSEA. The V end lost 3 bases, the J end lost 3 bases, and 10 bases lay between the germline ends. The CDR3 consists of 13 residues. CDR3 nucleotide sequence: TGCAGCGTTGAGCAGGCGGGAACAGATACGCAGTATTTT. Residues: CSVEQAGTDTQYF.

This clonotype was observed many times. The chain combines TRBV7-2 with TRBJ2-7; D not certain. Germline V gene data show CDR1 as SGHTA and CDR2 as FQGNSA. Trimming stripped 3 bases from V and 3 bases from J, with 9 bases between. This CDR3 is built from 13 residues. CDR3 DNA sequence: TGTGCCAGCAGCTTGTCATACCGCTACGAGCAGTACGTC. Its protein is CASSLSYRYEQYV.